The clone carrying this T cell receptor beta chain was seen at least ten times. First-strand cDNA used TRAV- and TRBV-specific primers, covering alpha and beta chains. With a V-primer adapter and a constant-region primer, TCRs were amplified for 20 PCR cycles. TCRdb passed the reads through MiXCR, listing each CDR3 protein once. The sample yields tens of thousands of distinct CDR3 sequences, 20% to 25% seen once. The entry originates in a study of low-dose radiotherapy and immunotherapy resistance in tumors. As for the study in general: Every six weeks patients received intravenous ipilimumab 1 mg/kg, and every two weeks they received intravenous nivolumab 240 mg.

The CDR3 consists of 14 residues. Germline loops: CDR1 DFQATT, CDR2 SNEGSKA (reference sequence). The V and J ends lost 7 bases and 8 bases, in that order; junction bases with no gene match: 11. Specified time point: after trial treatment. Treatment described: LDRT plus nivolumab, ipilimumab, low-dose cyclophosphamide and aspirin (RACIN trial). This material consisted of PBMCs, taken after low-dose radiotherapy plus immunotherapy. V is TRBV20-1 and J is TRBJ2-1; 10 bases match TRBD2. The clonotype was recovered from a female donor with ovarian cancer. CDR3 region: CSVISSGSVYEQFF. The CDR3 nucleotides read TGCAGTGTCATCTCTAGCGGGAGTGTCTATGAGCAGTTCTTC.